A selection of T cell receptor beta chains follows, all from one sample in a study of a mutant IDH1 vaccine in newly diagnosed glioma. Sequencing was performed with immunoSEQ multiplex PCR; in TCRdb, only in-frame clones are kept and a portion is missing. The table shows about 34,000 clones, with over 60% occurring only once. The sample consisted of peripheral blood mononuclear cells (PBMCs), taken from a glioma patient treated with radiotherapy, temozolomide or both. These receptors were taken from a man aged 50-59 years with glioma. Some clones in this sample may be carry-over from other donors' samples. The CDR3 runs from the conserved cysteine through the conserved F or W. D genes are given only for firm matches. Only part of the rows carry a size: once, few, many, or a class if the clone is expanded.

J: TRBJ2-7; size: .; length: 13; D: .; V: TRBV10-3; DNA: TGTGCCATCAGTGTTGGACAGACCTACGAGCAGTACTTC; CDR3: CAISVGQTYEQYF
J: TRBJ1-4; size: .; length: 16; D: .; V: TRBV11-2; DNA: TGTGCCAGCAGCTTAGGGGGAGTCAGACGCGGTGAAAAACTGTTTTTT; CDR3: CASSLGGVRRGEKLFF
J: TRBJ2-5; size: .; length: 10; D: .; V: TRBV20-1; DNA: TGCAGTGCTTTGGAAGAGACCCAGTACTTC; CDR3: CSALEETQYF
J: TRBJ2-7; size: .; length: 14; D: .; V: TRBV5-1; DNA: TGCGCCAGCAGCTTGATAGGTGAGTCCTACGAGCAGTACTTC; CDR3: CASSLIGESYEQYF
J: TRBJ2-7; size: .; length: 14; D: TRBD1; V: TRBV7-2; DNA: TGTGCCAGCAGCTTCCGGGACAGGGGGTCCGAGCAGTACTTC; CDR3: CASSFRDRGSEQYF
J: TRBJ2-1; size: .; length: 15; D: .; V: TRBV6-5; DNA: TGTGCCAGCAGGGATGAGTCAAGTTCGCAATATGAGCAGTTCTTC; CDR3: CASRDESSSQYEQFF
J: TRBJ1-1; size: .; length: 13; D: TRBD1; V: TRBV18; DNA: TGTGCCAGCTCACTTTCGGACAGGCAGAGGGCTTTCTTT; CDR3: CASSLSDRQRAFF
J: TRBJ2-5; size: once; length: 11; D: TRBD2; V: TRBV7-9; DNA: TGTGCCAGCAGGGGGGGGGAGACCCAGTACTTC; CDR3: CASRGGETQYF
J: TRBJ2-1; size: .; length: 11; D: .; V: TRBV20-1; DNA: TGCAGTGCTCCTGACTACAATGAGCAGTTCTTC; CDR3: CSAPDYNEQFF
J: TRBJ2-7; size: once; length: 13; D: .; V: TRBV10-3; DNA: TGTGCCATCAGTGAGGGGCTAGCCTACGAGCAGTACTTC; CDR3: CAISEGLAYEQYF
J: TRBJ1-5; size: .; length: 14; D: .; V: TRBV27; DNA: TGTGCCAGCAGTTTATCAGGAGAGGGACAGCCCCAGCATTTT; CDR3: CASSLSGEGQPQHF
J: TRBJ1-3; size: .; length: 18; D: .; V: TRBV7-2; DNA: TGTGCCAGCAGCCCTGTGGGGGGAGGGGCGGGCTCTGGAAACACCATATATTTT; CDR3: CASSPVGGGAGSGNTIYF
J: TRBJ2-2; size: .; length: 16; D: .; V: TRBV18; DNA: TGTGCCAGCTCACCAACAACAGGAGGGTACACCGGGGAGCTGTTTTTT; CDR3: CASSPTTGGYTGELFF
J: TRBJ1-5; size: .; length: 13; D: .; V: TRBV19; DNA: TGTGCCAGTCATTGGGGGGCTGAACAGCCCCAGCATTTT; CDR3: CASHWGAEQPQHF
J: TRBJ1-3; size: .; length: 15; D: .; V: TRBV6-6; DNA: TGTGCCAGCAGTTACGGTGGGGGCTCTGGAAACACCATATATTTT; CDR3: CASSYGGGSGNTIYF
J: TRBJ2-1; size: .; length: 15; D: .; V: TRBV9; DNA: TGTGCCAGCAGCGTCGGACAGACGACCTACAATGAGCAGTTCTTC; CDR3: CASSVGQTTYNEQFF
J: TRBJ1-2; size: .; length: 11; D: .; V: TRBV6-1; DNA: TGTGCCAGCGGACAAAAGGTCGGCTACACCTTC; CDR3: CASGQKVGYTF
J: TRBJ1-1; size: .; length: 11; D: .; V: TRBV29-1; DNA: TGCAGCGTTGAAGGGGGGATGGCAGCTTTCTTT; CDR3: CSVEGGMAAFF
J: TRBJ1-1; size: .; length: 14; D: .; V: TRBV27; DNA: TGTGCCAGCAAAATTCTATCGGGGGCCATTGAAGCTTTCTTT; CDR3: CASKILSGAIEAFF
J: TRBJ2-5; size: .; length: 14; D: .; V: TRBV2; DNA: TGTGCCAGCACCAAGGGGGGCGTCCAAGAGACCCAGTACTTC; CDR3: CASTKGGVQETQYF
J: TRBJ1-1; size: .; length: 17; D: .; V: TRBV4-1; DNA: TGCGCCAGCAGCCAACCGATGGGAGGCAGGACTGACACTGAAGCTTTCTTT; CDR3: CASSQPMGGRTDTEAFF
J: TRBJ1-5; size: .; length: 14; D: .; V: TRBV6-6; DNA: TGTGCCAGCAGACCTACAGATAGCAATCAGCCCCAGCATTTT; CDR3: CASRPTDSNQPQHF
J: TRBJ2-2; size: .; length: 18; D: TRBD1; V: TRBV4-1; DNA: TGCGCCAGCAGCCACGCCCGGGACAGGGCGAAGAACACCGGGGAGCTGTTTTTT; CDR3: CASSHARDRAKNTGELFF
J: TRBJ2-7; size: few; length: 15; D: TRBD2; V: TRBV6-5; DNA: TGTGCCAGCAGTAGTTGGGGCGGGAGAGGGTACGAGCAGTACTTC; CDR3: CASSSWGGRGYEQYF
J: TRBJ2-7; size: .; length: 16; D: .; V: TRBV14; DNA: TGTGCCAGCAGCCAAGTGGCCAGCCATTACCCCTACGAGCAGTACTTC; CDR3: CASSQVASHYPYEQYF
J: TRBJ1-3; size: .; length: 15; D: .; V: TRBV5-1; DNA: TGCGCCAGCAGCTTGGGTGCAGACTCTGGAAACACCATATATTTT; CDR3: CASSLGADSGNTIYF
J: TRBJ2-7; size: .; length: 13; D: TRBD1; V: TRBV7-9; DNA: TGTGCCAGCAGTGGGACAGGGGGCTACGAGCAGTACTTC; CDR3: CASSGTGGYEQYF
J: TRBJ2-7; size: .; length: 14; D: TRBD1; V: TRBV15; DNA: TGTGCCACCAGCAGCGACAGGGGTGGCTACGAGCAGTACTTC; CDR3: CATSSDRGGYEQYF
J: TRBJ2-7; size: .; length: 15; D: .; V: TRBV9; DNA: TGTGCCAGCAGCGTAGAGGCGTTGGGTTCCTACGAGCAGTACTTC; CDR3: CASSVEALGSYEQYF
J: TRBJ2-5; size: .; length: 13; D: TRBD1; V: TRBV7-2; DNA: TGTGCCAGCAGCTTCGACAGGGTGGAGACCCAGTACTTC; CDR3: CASSFDRVETQYF
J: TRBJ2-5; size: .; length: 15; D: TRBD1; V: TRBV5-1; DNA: TGCGCCAGCAGCTTGGAACCGGGACAGGGGGAGACCCAGTACTTC; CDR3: CASSLEPGQGETQYF
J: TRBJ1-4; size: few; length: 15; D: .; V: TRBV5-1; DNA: TGCGCCAGCAGCTTGGCAGCGGGGGTAGATGAAAAACTGTTTTTT; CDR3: CASSLAAGVDEKLFF
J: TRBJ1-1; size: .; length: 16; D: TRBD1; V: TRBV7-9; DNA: TGTGCCAGCAGCTTAGCCTGGACAGGGAGTACTTCTGAAGCTTTCTTT; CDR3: CASSLAWTGSTSEAFF
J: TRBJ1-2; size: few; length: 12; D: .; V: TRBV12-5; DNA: TGTGCTAGTGGTCAAAGTAACTATGGCTACACCTTC; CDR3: CASGQSNYGYTF
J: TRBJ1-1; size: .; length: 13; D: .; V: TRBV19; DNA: TGTGCCAGTAGTATAGACAGGGACACTGAAGCTTTCTTT; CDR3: CASSIDRDTEAFF
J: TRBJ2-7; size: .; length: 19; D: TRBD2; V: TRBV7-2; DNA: TGTGCCAGCAGCTTAGTCTCCGCCTGGTCTGGCGGGAGTCAGAACGAGCAGTACTTC; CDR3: CASSLVSAWSGGSQNEQYF
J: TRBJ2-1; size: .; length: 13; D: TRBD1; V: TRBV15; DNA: TGTGCCACCAGCAGAGATCCCCGGGACAGGCAGTTCTTC; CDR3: CATSRDPRDRQFF
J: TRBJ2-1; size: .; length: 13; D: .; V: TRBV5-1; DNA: TGCGCCAGCAGCTCGGGCCTTGGGAATGAGCAGTTCTTC; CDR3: CASSSGLGNEQFF
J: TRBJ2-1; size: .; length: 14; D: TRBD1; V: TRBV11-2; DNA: TGTGCCAGCAGCCGGGGACAGGAGCACAATGAGCAGTTCTTC; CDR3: CASSRGQEHNEQFF
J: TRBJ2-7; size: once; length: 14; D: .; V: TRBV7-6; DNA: TGTGCCAGCAGCAACAGCGACAGCTCCTACGAGCAGTACTTC; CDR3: CASSNSDSSYEQYF
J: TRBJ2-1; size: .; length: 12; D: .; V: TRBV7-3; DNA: TGTGCCAGCAGCCAGACGGGGAATGAGCAGTTCTTC; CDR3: CASSQTGNEQFF
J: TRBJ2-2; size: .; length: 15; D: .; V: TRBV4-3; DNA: TGCGCCAGCAGCCAAGAAGCCAGGGGAGGCGGGGAGCTGTTTTTT; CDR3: CASSQEARGGGELFF
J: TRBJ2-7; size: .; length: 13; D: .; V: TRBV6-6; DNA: TGTGCCACCAAAGGGCCCGAAGGGTACGAGCAGTACTTC; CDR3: CATKGPEGYEQYF
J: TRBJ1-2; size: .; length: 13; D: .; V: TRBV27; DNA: TGTGCCAGCAGAGCAAGGAGGGGGAGCGGCTACACCTTC; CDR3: CASRARRGSGYTF
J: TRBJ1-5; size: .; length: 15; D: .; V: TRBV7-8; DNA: TGTGCCAGCAGCTTAGGCAGGGGCCCCAATCAGCCCCAGCATTTT; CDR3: CASSLGRGPNQPQHF
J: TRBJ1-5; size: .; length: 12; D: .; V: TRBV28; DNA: TGTGCCAGCAGGGGACTCATTCAGCCCCAGCATTTT; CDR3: CASRGLIQPQHF
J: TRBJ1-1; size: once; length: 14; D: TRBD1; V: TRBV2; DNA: TGTGCCAGCAGTGCAGACAGGGGATGGACTGAAGCTTTCTTT; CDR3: CASSADRGWTEAFF